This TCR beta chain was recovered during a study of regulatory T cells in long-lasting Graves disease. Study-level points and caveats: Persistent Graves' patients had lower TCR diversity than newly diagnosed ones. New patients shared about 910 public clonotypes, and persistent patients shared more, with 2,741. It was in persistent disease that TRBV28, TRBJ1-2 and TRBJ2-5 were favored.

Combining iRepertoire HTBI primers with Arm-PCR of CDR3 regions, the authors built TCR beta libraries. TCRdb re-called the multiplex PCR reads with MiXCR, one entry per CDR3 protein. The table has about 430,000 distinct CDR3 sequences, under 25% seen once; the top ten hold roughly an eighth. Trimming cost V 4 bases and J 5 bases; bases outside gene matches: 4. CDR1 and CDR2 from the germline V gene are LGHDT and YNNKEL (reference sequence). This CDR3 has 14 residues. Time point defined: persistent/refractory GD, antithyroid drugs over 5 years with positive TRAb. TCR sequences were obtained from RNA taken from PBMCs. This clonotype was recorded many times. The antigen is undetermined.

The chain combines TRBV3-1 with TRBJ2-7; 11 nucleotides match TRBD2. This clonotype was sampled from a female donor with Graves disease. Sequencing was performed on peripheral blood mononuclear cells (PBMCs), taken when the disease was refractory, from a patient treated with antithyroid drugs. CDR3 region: CASSRSGRVNEQYF. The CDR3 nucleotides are TGTGCCAGCAGCCGTAGCGGGAGGGTCAACGAGCAGTACTTC.